The sequence of this T cell receptor (beta chain) was determined in a study of cytomegalovirus exposure and HLA in healthy donors. Amplification used 60 Vbeta primers and 13 Jbeta primers. Repertoires were generated with immunoSEQ multiplex PCR, while TCRdb's copy carries only in-frame clones and drops some. In the table there are 110,000 or so clones, 70% to 85% of which are singletons. The CDR3 covers 15 residues. Germline values: CDR1 SGHNT, CDR2 YYREEE (reference sequence). V shed 1 base and J shed 1 base, with 9 bases lying between them. Sequencing input: PBMCs. The sequence was obtained from a woman aged 40 to 55 in good health and CMV-seropositive. The chain has TRBV5-4 and TRBJ2-1; perhaps TRBD2 as D (5 bases). CDR3: CASSLRGTSYNEQFF. CDR3 DNA sequence: TGTGCCAGCAGCTTGCGGGGAACTTCCTACAATGAGCAGTTCTTC.